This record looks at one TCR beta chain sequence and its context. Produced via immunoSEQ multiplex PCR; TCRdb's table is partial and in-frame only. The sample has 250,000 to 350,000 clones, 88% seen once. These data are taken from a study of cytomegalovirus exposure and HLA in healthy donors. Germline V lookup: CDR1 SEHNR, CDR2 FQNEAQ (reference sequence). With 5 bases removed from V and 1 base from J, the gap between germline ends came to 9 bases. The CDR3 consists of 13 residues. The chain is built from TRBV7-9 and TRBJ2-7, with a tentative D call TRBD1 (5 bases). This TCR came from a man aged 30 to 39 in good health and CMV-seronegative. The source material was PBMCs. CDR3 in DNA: TGTGCCAGCAGCGGCAGGGTTTCCTACGAGCAGTACTTC. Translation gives CASSGRVSYEQYF.